The text below deals with one TCR beta chain. Its antigen is unknown. The sample comes from a study of identical twins. Study findings and constraints: A lower insertion count was a feature of abundant cord blood beta clonotypes, with no such feature in memory repertoires.

Template switching added a universal primer binding site, and final cDNA carried unique molecular identifiers. Each CDR3 protein gets one entry after TCRdb re-called the 5' RACE reads with MiXCR. This table has roughly 480,000 distinct CDR3 sequences, 20% to 30% appearing once. This CDR3 region has 16 residues. Germline V gives CDR1 SNHLY, CDR2 FYNNEI. With 6 bases removed from V and 3 bases from J, the gap between germline ends came to 18 bases. This same sample was also taken into another study, of T cells expressing NK-cell markers. That work states: The CD3+CD56-NKG2C+ fraction was also led by these clonotypes in a few donors.

This receptor was taken from a woman younger than 35 in good health. The chain recombines TRBV2 with TRBJ2-1; perhaps TRBD2 as D (6 bases). Sequencing used CD4+ T cells sorted from blood. The CDR3 bases are TGTGCCAGCAGGGAGGGAATTTTCCCCGGCTACAATGAGCAGTTCTTC. It yields the protein CASREGIFPGYNEQFF.